This paragraph covers one T cell receptor beta chain sequence. These data originate in a study of blood T cell repertoires in COVID-19. Study details: Collection of acute and convalescent COVID-19 samples took place in the United States, Italy and Spain. PBMCs, B-cell-depleted T cells, or T cells provided the cDNA or gDNA that made up the material.

Under the authors' procedure: Researchers report that nucleated cell counts were estimated from reference gene primer amplification. Clones were sequenced by immunoSEQ multiplex PCR, and TCRdb holds only the in-frame ones, with some missing. The V and J calls and clone size come from that table; D and trimming were worked out from the DNA. The data show more than 11,000 clones, with roughly 83% seen just once and approximately 15% held by the top ten. J was trimmed by 7 bases and V by 3 bases; bases with no gene match: 8. The germline V gene has CDR1 MNHEY and CDR2 SMNVEV (reference sequence). The CDR3 spans 14 residues.

The sequencing input was peripheral blood. The chain is built from TRBV27 and TRBJ2-7, with 8 bases that match TRBD1. The clonotype originates from a man aged 35 to 55 with active or convalescent COVID-19. This CDR3 reads CASSFGQGNWEQYF. For the CDR3, the DNA is TGTGCCAGCAGTTTCGGACAGGGAAATTGGGAGCAGTACTTC.